This note documents a single T cell receptor beta chain sequence. Its target is not known. The data stem from a study of OX40 agonist ivuxolimab in advanced cancers. Only in-frame clones appear in the TCRdb table, and some are missing; sequencing was by immunoSEQ multiplex PCR. The profile shows about 79,000 clones, 91% of them singletons. The CDR3 is 14 amino acids. Trimming shortened V by 1 base and J by 8 bases, and 12 bases separated the two germline ends. Germline lookup yields CDR1 MDHEN and CDR2 SYDVKM. General study findings and limits: Also showing low normalized T-cell clonal expansion were some of the nonresponders.

Autoimmune disease history or systemic immunosuppression excluded patients. This sequence was found in an adult with an advanced solid tumor such as melanoma, head and neck, liver or kidney cancer. The chain carries TRBV28 and TRBJ2-4; TRBD2 is a possible D gene (5 bases). Sequencing used CD4+ or CD8+ T cells sorted from blood, obtained in a trial of the OX40 agonist ivuxolimab. The DNA for the CDR3 is TGTGCCAGCAGTTTATCTCCTCGGAGGCACATTCAGTACTTC. Translation: CASSLSPRRHIQYF.